The rows below give T cell receptor beta chains drawn from one sample of a study of PD-L1 blockade in urothelial cancer. Method: immunoSEQ multiplex PCR; TCRdb's copy keeps in-frame clones and lacks some. This sample has under 100,000 clones, with more than 75% found just once. This specimen consisted of PBMCs, obtained around atezolizumab (anti-PD-L1) treatment. These receptor sequences come from a man between 65 and 85 years old with urothelial cancer. Both conserved end residues are part of each CDR3. The order of the fields is V gene, clone size, J gene, CDR3 protein. The size field is filled for only some rows; it gives once, few, many or a size class.

V gene: TRBV6-6
clone size: NA
J gene: TRBJ1-2
CDR3 protein: CASTGVGYTF

V gene: TRBV6-1
clone size: NA
J gene: TRBJ2-1
CDR3 protein: CASSATGYGAYNEQFF

V gene: TRBV29-1
clone size: NA
J gene: TRBJ1-2
CDR3 protein: CSVESGGGNYGYTF

V gene: TRBV2
clone size: once
J gene: TRBJ1-3
CDR3 protein: CASSELRGSGNTIYF

V gene: TRBV5-4
clone size: NA
J gene: TRBJ1-4
CDR3 protein: CASSLPGDEKLFF

V gene: TRBV6-1
clone size: NA
J gene: TRBJ2-5
CDR3 protein: CASSESGQETQYF

V gene: TRBV9
clone size: NA
J gene: TRBJ2-5
CDR3 protein: CASSLTSGFETQYF

V gene: TRBV18
clone size: NA
J gene: TRBJ1-1
CDR3 protein: CASSSRREGTEAFF

V gene: TRBV6-5
clone size: NA
J gene: TRBJ2-7
CDR3 protein: CASSYSASNYEQYF

V gene: TRBV2
clone size: NA
J gene: TRBJ2-2
CDR3 protein: CASSEGRGGHTGELFF

V gene: TRBV19
clone size: NA
J gene: TRBJ2-6
CDR3 protein: CASRTGGSLGANVLTF

V gene: TRBV10-1
clone size: NA
J gene: TRBJ2-7
CDR3 protein: CASSPRDRGFYEQYF

V gene: TRBV19
clone size: NA
J gene: TRBJ2-1
CDR3 protein: CASSIGSRGEQFF

V gene: TRBV2
clone size: NA
J gene: TRBJ2-1
CDR3 protein: CASSEEITGRDNEQFF

V gene: TRBV18
clone size: NA
J gene: TRBJ2-7
CDR3 protein: CASSPATGDYEQYF

V gene: TRBV6-5
clone size: NA
J gene: TRBJ2-3
CDR3 protein: CASSYSSGGRTDTQYF

V gene: TRBV6-5
clone size: NA
J gene: TRBJ1-5
CDR3 protein: CASSPALEGKPQHF

V gene: TRBV19
clone size: NA
J gene: TRBJ2-5
CDR3 protein: CASGQIQETQYF

V gene: TRBV5-1
clone size: NA
J gene: TRBJ2-5
CDR3 protein: CASSHYGQETQYF

V gene: TRBV19
clone size: NA
J gene: TRBJ2-1
CDR3 protein: CASRLTSGGTYNEQFF

V gene: TRBV29-1
clone size: NA
J gene: TRBJ2-3
CDR3 protein: CSVGKEREQYF

V gene: TRBV4-1
clone size: few
J gene: TRBJ1-1
CDR3 protein: CASSVQGQGEAFF

V gene: TRBV9
clone size: NA
J gene: TRBJ2-1
CDR3 protein: CASSVVQGPYNEQFF

V gene: TRBV21-1
clone size: few
J gene: TRBJ2-7
CDR3 protein: CASSSPLGTSSGEQYF

V gene: TRBV19
clone size: once
J gene: TRBJ1-1
CDR3 protein: CASSWGNLNTEAFF

V gene: TRBV2
clone size: NA
J gene: TRBJ1-4
CDR3 protein: CASRPRDSGGGEKLFF

V gene: TRBV7-2
clone size: NA
J gene: TRBJ2-3
CDR3 protein: CASSSTAGVRADTQYF

V gene: TRBV7-8
clone size: few
J gene: TRBJ1-2
CDR3 protein: CASSQGTGGAGYGYTF

V gene: TRBV15
clone size: NA
J gene: TRBJ1-5
CDR3 protein: CATSRSPGHDSNQPQHF

V gene: TRBV11-2
clone size: NA
J gene: TRBJ2-3
CDR3 protein: CASSLGVRAGNTDTQYF

V gene: TRBV5-1
clone size: NA
J gene: TRBJ2-1
CDR3 protein: CASSLGPSGSPWLNEQFF

V gene: TRBV5-4
clone size: NA
J gene: TRBJ1-1
CDR3 protein: CASSLDTGSNTEAFF

V gene: TRBV7-2
clone size: NA
J gene: TRBJ1-5
CDR3 protein: CASSVYSNQPQHF

V gene: TRBV5-1
clone size: NA
J gene: TRBJ2-5
CDR3 protein: CASASGGVQETQYF

V gene: TRBV11-3
clone size: NA
J gene: TRBJ2-2
CDR3 protein: CASSSGTTNTGELFF

V gene: TRBV5-6
clone size: NA
J gene: TRBJ1-2
CDR3 protein: CASSLRVGGYTF

V gene: TRBV5-1
clone size: NA
J gene: TRBJ2-2
CDR3 protein: CASSLIRDTNTGELFF

V gene: TRBV5-1
clone size: NA
J gene: TRBJ1-1
CDR3 protein: CASSLAEGGTEAFF

V gene: TRBV19
clone size: few
J gene: TRBJ1-2
CDR3 protein: CASSMAGTGGYGYTF

V gene: TRBV2
clone size: NA
J gene: TRBJ1-2
CDR3 protein: CASSGQAGDYGYTF

V gene: TRBV19
clone size: NA
J gene: TRBJ2-4
CDR3 protein: CASSPGGRDRGGNIQYF

V gene: TRBV10-3
clone size: NA
J gene: TRBJ2-7
CDR3 protein: CAISESRTGDEQYF

V gene: TRBV19
clone size: NA
J gene: TRBJ2-1
CDR3 protein: CASRPGLAGGQQFF

V gene: TRBV19
clone size: NA
J gene: TRBJ1-1
CDR3 protein: CASRKTAGGSGAFF

V gene: TRBV18
clone size: NA
J gene: TRBJ2-4
CDR3 protein: CASSRDSSKNIQYF

V gene: TRBV11-2
clone size: NA
J gene: TRBJ1-6
CDR3 protein: CASSPQLAYNSPLHF

V gene: TRBV7-6
clone size: NA
J gene: TRBJ2-1
CDR3 protein: CASSLEVSGRRNNEQFF

V gene: TRBV5-8
clone size: NA
J gene: TRBJ2-3
CDR3 protein: CASSPHRGDTQYF

V gene: TRBV5-8
clone size: NA
J gene: TRBJ1-5
CDR3 protein: CASSQTANSNQPQHF

V gene: TRBV29-1
clone size: NA
J gene: TRBJ2-4
CDR3 protein: CSVAPTNRGGNIQYF